Below, 18 T cell receptor beta chains from the same sample are listed, as sequenced in a study of identical twins (dated by TCRdb to about 2016). Library construction relied on 5' RACE. Sequencing instrument: Illumina HiSeq 2000. TCRdb's own reprocessing of the public reads used fastp at Q25 and MiXCR and kept productive beta chains. Rows are unified per CDR3 protein, each entry keeping the most common DNA and genes. The sample records 200,000 or so distinct CDR3 sequences, roughly 15% of which are singletons. Around two fifths of the sample is taken by the ten largest. These data are also associated with another study on T cells expressing NK-cell markers.

The sequenced material came from CD8+ T cells sorted from blood. These receptors were obtained from a woman younger than 35 in good health.

The chain combines TRBV14 with TRBJ2-7; 7 nucleotides agree with TRBD1. J lost 6 bases, V lost 1 base, and 9 bases had no gene match. The CDR3 spans 15 residues. The germline CDR1 and CDR2 sequences are SGHDN and FVKESK. In DNA, the CDR3 is TGTGCCAGCAGCCAAGCGACAGGGTGGGGAACCGAGCAGTACTTC. Protein product: CASSQATGWGTEQYF.

V gene TRBV4-1 combines with J gene TRBJ2-7; the match to TRBD1 covers 7 bases. V trimming: 2 bases; J trimming: 4 bases; junction bases outside the gene matches: 11. The germline CDR1 and CDR2 sequences are MGHRA and YSYEKL. The CDR3 loop spans 16 amino acids. Here the CDR3 reads CASSQTTGQIKYEQYF. The CDR3 bases are TGCGCCAGCAGCCAAACCACGGGACAGATAAAATACGAGCAGTACTTC.

This clonotype was detected a few times. This chain links TRBV12-3 or TRBV12-4 with TRBJ2-2; no reliable D call. The CDR3 covers 16 residues. V lost 3 bases and J lost 11, with 22 bases in between. The CDR3 is CASSFGPPFGTRELFF. The CDR3 DNA sequence: TGTGCCAGCAGTTTTGGGCCGCCCTTTGGTACGAGAGAGCTGTTTTTT.

Comment on this clonotype: The junction departs from the called germline gene at one end, perhaps through a read error. V and J are TRBV6-5 and TRBJ1-6; tentatively, D is TRBD1 (5 bases). This CDR3 comprises 16 residues. Per the germline V gene, CDR1 is MNHEY and CDR2 is SVGAGI. The CDR3 reads CASSNSGGYHRSPLHF. The CDR3 region has the DNA TGTGCCAGCAGTAACTCTGGGGGGTACCATAGGTCACCCCTCCACTTT.

This clonotype has just a few counts. This chain uses TRBV29-1 with TRBJ2-3; no clear D gene. V dropped 0 bases and J dropped 2 bases, with 9 bases sitting between them. CDR1 SQVTM and CDR2 ANQGSEA come from the germline V gene. The length of the CDR3 is 14 residues. CDR3 amino acids: CSVEDSVITDTQYF. In DNA form, the CDR3 reads TGCAGCGTTGAAGACTCAGTCATCACAGATACGCAGTATTTT.

For the CDR3, the DNA is TGTGCCAGCAGTCTCCACCCGCTAGCGGGGGGGCTGGGTCCATACTTC. Its translation: CASSLHPLAGGLGPYF. This chain uses TRBV6-1 with TRBJ2-5; TRBD2 aligns across 12 bases. CDR3 length: 16 residues. V was pared by 5 bases and J by 14 bases, with 18 bases of the junction left unmatched. Germline CDR1 MNHNS, CDR2 SASEGT.

This chain links TRBV9 with TRBJ2-6; D remains unclear. The CDR3 extends over 13 amino acids. CDR1 is SGDLS and CDR2 is YYNGEE in the germline V gene. V lost 0 bases to trimming and J lost 3 bases, with 1 base between them. CDR3 DNA sequence: TGTGCCAGCAGCGTAGATGGGGCCAACGTCCTGACTTTC. Protein sequence: CASSVDGANVLTF.

This clonotype has only a few counts. The CDR3 region has the DNA TGTGCCAGCCTCCGGGGGCTAATAGATACGCAGTATTTT. It encodes CASLRGLIDTQYF. V is TRBV2 and J is TRBJ2-3, with D perhaps given as TRBD1 or TRBD2 (6 bases each). V dropped 8 bases and J dropped 5 bases, with 14 bases sitting between them. The germline V gene has CDR1 SNHLY and CDR2 FYNNEI. There are 13 residues in the CDR3.

The chain employs TRBV7-2 and TRBJ2-3; 9 positions match TRBD2. This CDR3 spans 17 amino acids. Germline CDR1 reads SGHTA; CDR2 reads FQGNSA. The trim removed 5 bases at V and 4 bases at J, leaving 13 bases unmatched. CDR3 amino acids: CASSQGSAGGPADTQYF. The CDR3 DNA reads as TGTGCCAGCAGCCAAGGCTCGGCGGGGGGGCCTGCAGATACGCAGTATTTT. The variable domain in full, completed from reference TRBV7-2 and TRBJ2-3, reads GAGVSQSPSNKVTEKGKDVELRCDPISGHTALYWYRQSLGQGLEFLIYFQGNSAPDKSGLPSDRFSAERTGGSVSTLTIQRTQQEDSAVYLCASSQGSAGGPADTQYFGPGTRLTVL.

The V gene is TRBV10-2, the J gene TRBJ1-6; the D gene is possibly TRBD1 (5 bases). The V end lost 1 base, the J end lost 7 bases, and 8 bases lay between the germline ends. Per germline, CDR1 WSHSY and CDR2 SAAADI. The CDR3 length is 14 residues. The CDR3 DNA reads as TGCGCCAGCAGTGAGTACTGGGGGAATTCACCCCTCCACTTT. Amino acids: CASSEYWGNSPLHF.

This clonotype was seen repeatedly, ten times or more. This rearrangement joins TRBV27 to TRBJ2-5, with D perhaps TRBD1 (6 bases). The CDR3 has 12 amino acids. V shed 10 bases and J shed 3 bases, with 12 bases lying between them. The germline CDR1 and CDR2 sequences are MNHEY and SMNVEV (reference sequence). The CDR3 protein is CATTDREETQYF. In nucleotides, the CDR3 is TGTGCCACTACGGACAGAGAAGAGACCCAGTACTTC.

The CDR3 DNA is TGTGCCAGCAGCGATAAAGCGGGTACCCTAGGCGAGCAGTACTTC. Its translation: CASSDKAGTLGEQYF. The chain carries TRBV7-9 and TRBJ2-7, with D possibly TRBD2 on 6 matching bases. Germline V gene data show CDR1 as SEHNR and CDR2 as FQNEAQ (reference sequence). The V end was cut by 5 bases, the J end by 6 bases, with 20 bases between. The CDR3 covers 15 residues.

This rearrangement joins TRBV5-1 to TRBJ1-1; 7 nucleotides line up with TRBD1. V lost 1 base and J lost 2; bases outside the gene matches: 8. The V gene's germline CDR1 is SGHRS and CDR2 YFSETQ. CDR3 size: 16 residues. The CDR3 DNA follows: TGCGCCAGCAGCTTGCGGTCGGGACAGCATAACACTGAAGCTTTCTTT. The encoded protein is CASSLRSGQHNTEAFF.

This clonotype was detected a few times. The gene calls are TRBV9 and TRBJ2-7; D unclear. The CDR3 is 14 residues long. Germline CDR1 reads SGDLS; CDR2 reads YYNGEE. Trimming took 0 bases from V and 3 from J, leaving 10 bases between them. The CDR3 region has the DNA TGTGCCAGCAGCGTAGGCCAGGTTGGCTACGAGCAGTACTTC. It specifies CASSVGQVGYEQYF.

This clonotype was found a few times. This chain connects TRBV7-2 to TRBJ2-7; 7 bases map to TRBD2. Germline CDR1 and CDR2: SGHTA and FQGNSA. V shed 2 bases and J 3 bases; nucleotides not matched to a gene: 7. The CDR3 covers 15 residues. The CDR3 DNA reads as TGTGCCAGCAGCTTATATATGGGGGGGTTCTACGAGCAGTACTTC. Its translation is CASSLYMGGFYEQYF.

A remark on this clonotype: This clone may be a read error of a much larger clone one base away. This chain links TRBV7-9 with TRBJ2-7; unclear D gene. The CDR3 loop spans 14 amino acids. Germline loops: CDR1 SEHNR, CDR2 FQNEAQ (reference sequence). CDR3 nucleotide sequence: TGTGCCACCAGCTCCTCTTTAACCCCCGGCGAGCAGTACTTC. This codes for CATSSSLTPGEQYF. Full variable domain (remainder filled in from reference TRBV7-9 and TRBJ2-7): DTGVSQNPRHKITKRGQNVTFRCDPISEHNRLYWYRQTLGQGPEFLTYFQNEAQLEKSRLLSDRFSAERPKGSFSTLEIQRTEQGDSAMYLCATSSSLTPGEQYFGPGTRLTVT.

This clonotype showed up just a few times. This chain links TRBV2 with TRBJ2-7; D is perhaps TRBD1 (5 bases). The ends were cut back, 6 bases at V and 2 bases at J, with 14 bases in the middle. Germline CDR1 and CDR2: SNHLY and FYNNEI. The CDR3 spans 14 residues. CDR3 residues: CASSSLDNPYEQYF. CDR3 sequence (DNA): TGTGCCAGCAGCTCCCTGGACAACCCCTACGAGCAGTACTTC.

This clonotype turned up a few times. The chain uses TRBV10-3 and TRBJ2-3; D may be TRBD2 (6 bases). Germline CDR1 is ENHRY and CDR2 is SYGVKD. The CDR3 loop spans 15 amino acids. Trimming took 8 bases from V and 2 from J, leaving 17 bases between them. This CDR3 reads CAIGGTGTDTDTQYF. The CDR3 DNA reads as TGTGCCATCGGGGGGACGGGAACCGACACAGATACGCAGTATTTT.